In this sample, the clone carrying this T cell receptor beta chain turned up once. Generated by immunoSEQ multiplex PCR, the TCRdb table keeps only in-frame clones and is missing some. The sample includes approximately 90,000 clones, 65% to 85% of them seen just once. The entry originates in a study of blood T cell repertoires in COVID-19. Looking at the study overall: Acute-phase and convalescent COVID-19 samples originated in the United States, Italy and Spain. Sample material is recorded as cDNA or gDNA derived from T cells, B-cell-depleted T cells, or PBMCs.

V lost 1 base to trimming and J lost 4 bases, with 11 bases between them. The CDR3 runs 14 residues. Germline values: CDR1 SGHRS, CDR2 YFSETQ. The sequence was obtained from a man older than 75 with active or convalescent COVID-19. The chain carries TRBV5-1 and TRBJ1-1; TRBD1 might be the D (6 bases). What was sequenced was peripheral blood. As DNA, the CDR3 is TGCGCCAGCAGCTTGACAGGGAGCGGCACTGAAGCTTTCTTT. This sequence encodes CASSLTGSGTEAFF.